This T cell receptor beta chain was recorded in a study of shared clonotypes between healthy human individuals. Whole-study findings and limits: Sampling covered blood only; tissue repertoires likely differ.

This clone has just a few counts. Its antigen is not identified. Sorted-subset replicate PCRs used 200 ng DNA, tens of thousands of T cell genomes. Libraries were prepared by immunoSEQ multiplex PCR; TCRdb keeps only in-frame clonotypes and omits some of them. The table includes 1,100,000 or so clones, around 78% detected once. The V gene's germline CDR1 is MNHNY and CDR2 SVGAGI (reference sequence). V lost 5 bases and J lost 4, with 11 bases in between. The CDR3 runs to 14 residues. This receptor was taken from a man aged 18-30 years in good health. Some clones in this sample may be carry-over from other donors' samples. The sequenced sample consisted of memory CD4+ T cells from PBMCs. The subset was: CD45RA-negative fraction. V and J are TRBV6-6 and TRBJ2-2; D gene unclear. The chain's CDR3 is CASSGPMGTGELFF. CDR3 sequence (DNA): TGTGCCAGCAGTGGCCCTATGGGCACCGGGGAGCTGTTTTTT.